Listed below are T cell receptor beta chains from one sample, sequenced in a study of regulatory T cells in long-lasting Graves disease. TCRdb processed the multiplex PCR reads anew with MiXCR; each CDR3 protein has one entry. Of 350,000 to 500,000 distinct CDR3 sequences listed, around 15% are singletons. These same records also appear under a second study, on T cells in Graves' hyperthyroidism and ophthalmopathy.

The source material was peripheral blood mononuclear cells (PBMCs), sampled at new diagnosis, from a patient treated with antithyroid drugs. The receptors shown here come from a woman aged 45-59 years with Graves disease. Both conserved end residues are part of each CDR3. Each record gives: V gene, J gene, clone size, D gene, CDR3 DNA, CDR3 protein. A D gene is named only where the DNA matches it firmly. Clone size is not always given. Where it is, it says once, few, many or a class for expanded clones.

TRBV29-1	TRBJ2-3	many	TRBD2	TGCAGCGTAGGTCAGGCTAGCGGGAGTGATACGCAGTATTTT	CSVGQASGSDTQYF
TRBV7-6	TRBJ1-5	few	.	TGTGCCAGCAGCTTAGCGGCTCTTCAGCCCCAGCATTTT	CASSLAALQPQHF
TRBV12-3/TRBV12-4	TRBJ2-4	many	TRBD2	TGTGCCAGCAGTAAGGCGGGAGGGCAAAACATTCAGTACTTC	CASSKAGGQNIQYF
TRBV2	TRBJ1-2	many	.	TGTGCCAGCAAGGAGCAGGGTACGAGCTATGGCTACACCTTC	CASKEQGTSYGYTF
TRBV7-9	TRBJ2-5	many	.	TGTGCCAGCGACGACGGGCGGGAGACCCAGTACTTC	CASDDGRETQYF
TRBV20-1	TRBJ1-1	many	.	TGCAGTGCTCGAGCACCGGGACAAATCCCTATGAACACTGAAGCTTTCTTT	CSARAPGQIPMNTEAFF
TRBV12-3/TRBV12-4	TRBJ1-1	many	.	TGTGCCAGCAGTAAACAGGTTAACACTGAAGCTTTCTTT	CASSKQVNTEAFF
TRBV7-9	TRBJ2-7	many	TRBD1	TGTGCCAGCAGCTTAGCGACAGGGGCATACGAGCAGTACTTC	CASSLATGAYEQYF
TRBV7-9	TRBJ1-4	many	TRBD1	TGTGCCAGCAGCGATAGGACAGGGATGGATGAAAAACTGTTTTTT	CASSDRTGMDEKLFF
TRBV28	TRBJ2-5	many	.	TGTGCCAGCAGTTCCCTGGCGGGCCAAGAGACCCAGTACTTC	CASSSLAGQETQYF
TRBV6-1	TRBJ2-2	.	.	TGTGCCAGCACCCCAATAGGGGTCACCGGGGAGCTGTTTTTT	CASTPIGVTGELFF
TRBV27	TRBJ2-7	.	TRBD2	TGTGCCAGCGCTCGGACTAGCGGGTACGAGCAGTACTTC	CASARTSGYEQYF
TRBV10-2	TRBJ2-5	once	TRBD2	TGCGCCAGCGCTGGACTAGCGGGAGGGCAGGAAGAGACCCAGTACTTC	CASAGLAGGQEETQYF
TRBV6-6	TRBJ2-7	few	.	TGTGCCAGCAGTTACTCGAGAAACTCCTACGAGCAGTACTTC	CASSYSRNSYEQYF
TRBV7-8	TRBJ1-2	few	TRBD1	TGTGCCAGCAGCTTGGGGGACAGGGGGCTTGGTGGCTACACCTTC	CASSLGDRGLGGYTF
TRBV7-9	TRBJ2-3	many	.	TGTGCCAGCAGCTTCGGGCAGGGCACAGATACGCAGTATTTT	CASSFGQGTDTQYF
TRBV6-1	TRBJ1-1	many	TRBD1	TGTGCCAGCAGTCCGACAGGGGTTGAGACTGAAGCTTTCTTT	CASSPTGVETEAFF
TRBV7-6	TRBJ1-2	many	.	TGTGCCAGCAGCTTAGCGGGGGGTTTGGCGGACTATGGCTACACCTTC	CASSLAGGLADYGYTF
TRBV6-1	TRBJ1-1	many	.	TGTGCCAGCAATCTCCTGGCAGGGTGGAACACTGAAGCTTTCTTT	CASNLLAGWNTEAFF
TRBV28	TRBJ2-1	.	TRBD2	TGTGCCAGCCTCTTGACTAGCCCTAGCCCTTCATACAATGAGCAGTTCTTC	CASLLTSPSPSYNEQFF
TRBV5-4	TRBJ1-5	.	.	TGTGCCAGCAGCCGTGAGCTCAATCAGCCCCAGCATTTT	CASSRELNQPQHF
TRBV27	TRBJ2-2	many	.	TGTGCCAGCAGTCCACCATTTTCGAACACCGGGGAGCTGTTTTTT	CASSPPFSNTGELFF
TRBV27	TRBJ1-4	many	TRBD1	TGTGCCAGCAGTCCAACCGTGGACAGGGTTCCAGAAAAACTGTTTTTT	CASSPTVDRVPEKLFF
TRBV12-3/TRBV12-4	TRBJ2-1	many	TRBD2	TGTGCCAGCACCTCCCGGGGGGGGATCTCCTACAATGAGCAGTTCTTC	CASTSRGGISYNEQFF
TRBV3-1	TRBJ2-4	.	TRBD2	TGTGCCAGCAGCCATTGGACTAGCGGGAGGACCAAAAACATTCAGTACTTC	CASSHWTSGRTKNIQYF
TRBV7-7	TRBJ2-5	many	TRBD1	TGTGCCAGCAGCATTGGGACAGCCCAAGAGACCCAGTACTTC	CASSIGTAQETQYF
TRBV14	TRBJ2-1	few	TRBD2	TGTGCCAGCAGCCCGAGCGGGAGGTATCAGTTCTTC	CASSPSGRYQFF
TRBV3-1	TRBJ1-2	few	TRBD1	TGTGCCAGCAGTCCTAGAGGACAGGGCGGCTACACCTTC	CASSPRGQGGYTF
TRBV15	TRBJ2-7	many	.	TGTGCCACCAGCAGAGTTCAGGGCCGGGAGCAGTACTTC	CATSRVQGREQYF
TRBV29-1	TRBJ2-7	.	TRBD2	TGCAGCGTTGAAGGGGAGGGTGTAACTAGCGGGAGTCCAACCTACGAGCAGTACTTC	CSVEGEGVTSGSPTYEQYF
TRBV7-9	TRBJ2-7	many	.	TGTGCCAGCAGCTTAGTTACAGCCTACGAGCAGTACTTC	CASSLVTAYEQYF
TRBV5-1	TRBJ2-2	.	.	TGCGCCAGCAGCCCAGGGACAATGAACACCGGGGAGCTGTTTTTT	CASSPGTMNTGELFF
TRBV6-1	TRBJ1-1	.	.	TGTGCCAGCAGTGAATTGGGGGGCTCGGGTGAAGCTTTCTTT	CASSELGGSGEAFF
TRBV13	TRBJ1-2	.	TRBD1	TGTGCCAGCAGCTTAAGGGGTATGTGGGGGACAGGGGATAACGGCTACACCTTC	CASSLRGMWGTGDNGYTF
TRBV6-1	TRBJ2-2	few	.	TGTGCCAGCAGACAAGCAGGATTTAACACCGGGGAGCTGTTTTTT	CASRQAGFNTGELFF
TRBV11-2	TRBJ1-4	many	.	TGTGCCAGCAGAACCGCCGGGGCCCGAAATGAAAAACTGTTTTTT	CASRTAGARNEKLFF
TRBV6-1	TRBJ2-7	.	TRBD2	TGTGCCAGCACTAGGAGCGGGAGTTTTGCCTACGAGCAGTACTTC	CASTRSGSFAYEQYF
TRBV7-9	TRBJ2-1	many	.	TGTGCCAGCAGCCCCCGTCCTAGGCGCAGTTCCTACAATGAGCAGTTCTTC	CASSPRPRRSSYNEQFF
TRBV28	TRBJ1-1	many	.	TGTGCCAGCAGTTTATATGGCACAGGCTCTGAAGCTTTCTTT	CASSLYGTGSEAFF
TRBV7-9	TRBJ2-1	many	TRBD2	TGTGCCAGCAGCTCGGGACTAGCGGGGGCCAATGAGCAGTTCTTC	CASSSGLAGANEQFF
TRBV14	TRBJ1-2	few	TRBD1	TGTGCCAGCAGCCAAGATGTGTGGGACAGGGTATCTAACTATGGCTACACCTTC	CASSQDVWDRVSNYGYTF
TRBV6-1	TRBJ2-1	.	.	TGTGCCAGCAGTGACTCTGGTTACTACAATGAGCAGTTCTTC	CASSDSGYYNEQFF
TRBV5-5	TRBJ2-7	many	TRBD2	TGTGCCAGCAGCCCTCGATGGCTAGCGGGAGTCCGCGAGCAGTACTTC	CASSPRWLAGVREQYF
TRBV11-2	TRBJ2-2	many	.	TGTGCCAGCAGCTCGACCGGGACAACGATGTTCACCGGGGAGCTGTTTTTT	CASSSTGTTMFTGELFF
TRBV19	TRBJ2-2	.	.	TGTGCCAGTAGTAAAGGGACCTCGAACACCGGGGAGCTGTTTTTT	CASSKGTSNTGELFF
TRBV13	TRBJ2-1	many	.	TGTGCCAGCAGCTTCGCTCGAGAGCAGTTCTTC	CASSFAREQFF
TRBV19	TRBJ1-1	.	.	TGTGCCAGTAGTTCCCAGGGATTTCGATTTAAGGCCATTAACACTGAAGCTTTCTTT	CASSSQGFRFKAINTEAFF
TRBV29-1	TRBJ2-3	few	.	TGCAGCGTGCTCAGGGTCCGGGACACAGATACGCAGTATTTT	CSVLRVRDTDTQYF